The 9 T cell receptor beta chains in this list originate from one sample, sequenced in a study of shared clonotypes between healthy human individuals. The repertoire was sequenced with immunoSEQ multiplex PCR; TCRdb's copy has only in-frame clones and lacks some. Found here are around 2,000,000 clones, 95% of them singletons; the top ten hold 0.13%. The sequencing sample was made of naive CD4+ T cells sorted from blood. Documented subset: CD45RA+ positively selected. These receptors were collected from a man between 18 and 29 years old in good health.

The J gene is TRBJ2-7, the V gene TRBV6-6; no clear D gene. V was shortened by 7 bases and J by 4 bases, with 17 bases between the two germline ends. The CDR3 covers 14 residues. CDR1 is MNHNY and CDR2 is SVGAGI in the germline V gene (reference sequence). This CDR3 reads CASKHQFADYEQYF. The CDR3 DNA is TGTGCCAGCAAACACCAGTTCGCCGATTACGAGCAGTACTTC.

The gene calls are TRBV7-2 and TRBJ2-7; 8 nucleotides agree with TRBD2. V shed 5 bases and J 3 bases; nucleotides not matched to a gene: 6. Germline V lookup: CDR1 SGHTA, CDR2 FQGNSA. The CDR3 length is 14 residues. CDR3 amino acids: CASSDSGTRYEQYF. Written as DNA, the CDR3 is TGTGCCAGCAGCGATAGCGGGACACGCTACGAGCAGTACTTC.

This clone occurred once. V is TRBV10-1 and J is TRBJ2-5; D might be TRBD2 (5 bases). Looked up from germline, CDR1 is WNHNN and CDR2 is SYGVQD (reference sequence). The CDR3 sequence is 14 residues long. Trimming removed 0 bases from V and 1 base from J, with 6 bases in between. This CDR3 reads CASSESRVQETQYF. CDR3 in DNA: TGCGCCAGCAGTGAGTCGAGGGTCCAAGAGACCCAGTACTTC.

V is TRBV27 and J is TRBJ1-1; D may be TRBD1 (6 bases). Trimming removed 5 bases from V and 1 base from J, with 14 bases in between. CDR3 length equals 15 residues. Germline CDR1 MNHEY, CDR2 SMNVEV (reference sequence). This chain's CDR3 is CASSPGGPPNTEAFF. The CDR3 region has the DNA TGTGCCAGCAGTCCCGGGGGGCCTCCGAACACTGAAGCTTTCTTT.

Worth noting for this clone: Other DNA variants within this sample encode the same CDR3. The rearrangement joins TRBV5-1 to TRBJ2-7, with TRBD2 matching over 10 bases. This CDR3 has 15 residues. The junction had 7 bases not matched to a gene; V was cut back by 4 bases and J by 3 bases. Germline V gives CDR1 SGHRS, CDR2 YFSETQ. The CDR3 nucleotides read TGCGCCAGCAGCCCTGGGGCTAGCGGGAGCTACGAGCAGTACTTC. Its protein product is CASSPGASGSYEQYF.

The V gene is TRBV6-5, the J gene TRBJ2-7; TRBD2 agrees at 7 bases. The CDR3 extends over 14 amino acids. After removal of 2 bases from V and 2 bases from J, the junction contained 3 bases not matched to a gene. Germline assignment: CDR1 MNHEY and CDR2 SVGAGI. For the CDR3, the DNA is TGTGCCAGCAGTTACGGGAGGGCTCCCTACGAGCAGTACTTC. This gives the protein CASSYGRAPYEQYF.

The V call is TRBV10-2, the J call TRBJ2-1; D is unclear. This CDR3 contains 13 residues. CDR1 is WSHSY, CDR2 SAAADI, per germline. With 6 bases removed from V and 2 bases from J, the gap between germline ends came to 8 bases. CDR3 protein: CASRAGAYNEQFF. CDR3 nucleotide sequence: TGCGCCAGCAGGGCAGGAGCCTACAATGAGCAGTTCTTC.

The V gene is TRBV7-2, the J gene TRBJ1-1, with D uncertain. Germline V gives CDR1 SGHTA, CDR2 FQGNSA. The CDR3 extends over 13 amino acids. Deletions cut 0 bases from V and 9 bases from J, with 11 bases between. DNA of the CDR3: TGTGCCAGCAGCTTAGCCGGCGAGTATAAAGCTTTCTTT. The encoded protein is CASSLAGEYKAFF.

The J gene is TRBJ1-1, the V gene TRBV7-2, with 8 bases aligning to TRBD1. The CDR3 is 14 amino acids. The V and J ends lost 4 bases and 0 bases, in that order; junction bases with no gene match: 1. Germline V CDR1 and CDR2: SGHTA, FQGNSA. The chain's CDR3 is CASSSRGLNTEAFF. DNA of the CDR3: TGTGCCAGCAGCTCCAGGGGGCTGAACACTGAAGCTTTCTTT.